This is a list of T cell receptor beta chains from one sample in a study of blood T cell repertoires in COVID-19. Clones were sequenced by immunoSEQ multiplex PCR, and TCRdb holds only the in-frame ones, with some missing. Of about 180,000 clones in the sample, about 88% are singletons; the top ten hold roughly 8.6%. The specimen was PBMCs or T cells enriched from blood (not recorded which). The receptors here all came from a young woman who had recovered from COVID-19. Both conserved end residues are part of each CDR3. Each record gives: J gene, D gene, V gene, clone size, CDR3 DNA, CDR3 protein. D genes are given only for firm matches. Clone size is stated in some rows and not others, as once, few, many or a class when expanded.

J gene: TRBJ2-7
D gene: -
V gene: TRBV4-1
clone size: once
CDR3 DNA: TGCGCCAGCAGCCAAGAACCCCCCAGGGGTGTGCAGTACTTC
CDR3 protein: CASSQEPPRGVQYF

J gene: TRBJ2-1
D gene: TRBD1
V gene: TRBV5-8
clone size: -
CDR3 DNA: TGTGCCAGCAGCATTGGGACAGGGCGCGACAATGAGCAGTTCTTC
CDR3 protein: CASSIGTGRDNEQFF

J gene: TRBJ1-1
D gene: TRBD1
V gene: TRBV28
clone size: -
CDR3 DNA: TGTGCCAGCAGCACCCCTGCCGCCGGGACAGCTGAAGCTTTCTTT
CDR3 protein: CASSTPAAGTAEAFF

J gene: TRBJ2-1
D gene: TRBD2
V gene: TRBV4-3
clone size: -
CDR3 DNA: TGCGCCAGCGGTCCTAGCGGGGAATTCTACAATGAGCAGTTCTTC
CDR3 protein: CASGPSGEFYNEQFF

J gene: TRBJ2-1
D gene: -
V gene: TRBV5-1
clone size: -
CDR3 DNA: TGCGCCAGCAGCTTGAATATCGGGGGGCAGGTCAATGAGCAGTTCTTC
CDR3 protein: CASSLNIGGQVNEQFF

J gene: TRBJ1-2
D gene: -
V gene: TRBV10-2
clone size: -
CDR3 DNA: TGCGCCAGCAGTGAGACATGGAGCATAGCTAACTATGGCTACACCTTC
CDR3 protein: CASSETWSIANYGYTF

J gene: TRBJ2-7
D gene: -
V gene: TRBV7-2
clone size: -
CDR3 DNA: TGTGCCAGCAGGACCTCCTCGGAGATCTACGAGCAGTACTTC
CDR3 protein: CASRTSSEIYEQYF

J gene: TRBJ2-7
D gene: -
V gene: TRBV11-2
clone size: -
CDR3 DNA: TGTGCCAGCAGCTTAAATTCGGGGGAGCAGTACTTC
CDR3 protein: CASSLNSGEQYF

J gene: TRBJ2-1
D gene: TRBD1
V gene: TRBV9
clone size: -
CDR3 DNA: TGTGCCAGCAGCGCTTCCGGGACAGGGGTCGGCAATGAGCAGTTCTTC
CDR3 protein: CASSASGTGVGNEQFF

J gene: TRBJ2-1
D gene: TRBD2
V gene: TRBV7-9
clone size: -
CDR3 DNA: TGTGCCAGCAGCTTAGTCCCAGCGGGAGCGGATAATGAGCAGTTCTTC
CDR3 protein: CASSLVPAGADNEQFF

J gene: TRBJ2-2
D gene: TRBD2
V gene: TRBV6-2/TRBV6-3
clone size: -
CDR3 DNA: TGTGCCAGCAGTACCCCGGGACTAGCGGGGAACACCGGGGAGCTGTTTTTT
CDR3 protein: CASSTPGLAGNTGELFF

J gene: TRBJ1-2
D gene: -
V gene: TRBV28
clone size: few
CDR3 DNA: TGTGCCAGCAGTGCAACTTCCAGGGGCGGCTACACCTTC
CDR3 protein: CASSATSRGGYTF

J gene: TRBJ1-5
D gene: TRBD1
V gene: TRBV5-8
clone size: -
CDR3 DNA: TGTGCCAGCAGCCGGACAGGGGGCAATCAGCCCCAGCATTTT
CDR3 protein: CASSRTGGNQPQHF

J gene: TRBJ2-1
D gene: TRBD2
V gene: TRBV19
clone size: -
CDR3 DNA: TGTGCCAGTAGTATCACCGGGGGGGGTTACAATGAGCAGTTCTTC
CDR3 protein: CASSITGGGYNEQFF

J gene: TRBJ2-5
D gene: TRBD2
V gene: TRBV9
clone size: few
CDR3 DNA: TGTGCCAGCAGCTCTCCGGGACTAGACTGGGAAGAGACCCAGTACTTC
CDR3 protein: CASSSPGLDWEETQYF

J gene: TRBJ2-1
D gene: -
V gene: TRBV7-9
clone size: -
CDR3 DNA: TGTGCCAGCAGCTTAGTGGTTGACTCAAGCTCCTACAATGAGCAGTTCTTC
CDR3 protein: CASSLVVDSSSYNEQFF

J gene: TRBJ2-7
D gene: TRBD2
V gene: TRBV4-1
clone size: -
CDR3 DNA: TGCGCCAGCAGCCACCTCGGGGAGAGCGGGGTAAGCTCCTACGAGCAGTACTTC
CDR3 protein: CASSHLGESGVSSYEQYF

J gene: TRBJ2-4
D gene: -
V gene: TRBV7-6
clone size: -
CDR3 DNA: TGTGCCAGCAGCTTAGCTAGGGGCGCCATTCAGTACTTC
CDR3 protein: CASSLARGAIQYF

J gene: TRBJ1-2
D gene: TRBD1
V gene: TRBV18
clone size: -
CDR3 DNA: TGTGCCAGCTCACGGGGGACAGCCAACTATGGCTACACCTTC
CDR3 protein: CASSRGTANYGYTF

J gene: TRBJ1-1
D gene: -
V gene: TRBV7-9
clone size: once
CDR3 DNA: TGTGCCAGCAGCTTAACAGGGAAGAACACTGAAGCTTTCTTT
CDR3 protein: CASSLTGKNTEAFF

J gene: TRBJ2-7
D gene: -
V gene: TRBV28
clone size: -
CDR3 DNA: TGTGCCAGCAGTGTCATTCGGAGGGGCCGAGAGCAGTACTTC
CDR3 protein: CASSVIRRGREQYF

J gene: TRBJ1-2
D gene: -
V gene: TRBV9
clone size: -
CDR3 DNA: TGTGCCAGCAGCGCCGGGCGGGGGAACTATGGCTACACCTTC
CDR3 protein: CASSAGRGNYGYTF

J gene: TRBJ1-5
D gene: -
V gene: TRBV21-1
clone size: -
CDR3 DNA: TGTGCCAGCAGCAAAGGGGGACTGTTTCAGCCCCAGCATTTT
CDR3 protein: CASSKGGLFQPQHF

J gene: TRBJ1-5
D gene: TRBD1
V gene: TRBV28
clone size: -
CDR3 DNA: TGTGCCAGCCACCGACAGGGGGTCGGCCAGCCCCAGCATTTT
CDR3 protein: CASHRQGVGQPQHF

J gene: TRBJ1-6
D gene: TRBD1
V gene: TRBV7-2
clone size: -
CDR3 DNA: TGTGCCAGTCGAGTGGGGACAGGGAAGGGGTATAATTCACCCCTCCACTTT
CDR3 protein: CASRVGTGKGYNSPLHF

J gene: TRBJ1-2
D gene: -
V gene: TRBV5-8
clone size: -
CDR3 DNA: TGTGCCAGCACCCCGTCACAGTACTATGGCTACACCTTC
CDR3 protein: CASTPSQYYGYTF

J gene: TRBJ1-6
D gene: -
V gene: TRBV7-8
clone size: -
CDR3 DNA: TGTGCCAGCAGCATGAACAGCTTTAATTCACCCCTCCACTTT
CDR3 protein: CASSMNSFNSPLHF

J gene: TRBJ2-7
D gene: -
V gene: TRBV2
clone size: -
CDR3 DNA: TGTGCCAGCAGTGTGGAGCAGGGAAACGAGCAGTACTTC
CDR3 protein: CASSVEQGNEQYF

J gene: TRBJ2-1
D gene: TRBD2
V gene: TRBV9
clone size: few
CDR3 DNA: TGTGCCAGCAGCGTAGAACTAGCGGGCTCCTACAATGAGCAGTTCTTC
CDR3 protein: CASSVELAGSYNEQFF

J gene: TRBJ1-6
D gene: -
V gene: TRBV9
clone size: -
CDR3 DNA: TGTGCCAGCAGCGGCCTCCCGGGTGTGATCAAATCACCCCTCCACTTT
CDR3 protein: CASSGLPGVIKSPLHF

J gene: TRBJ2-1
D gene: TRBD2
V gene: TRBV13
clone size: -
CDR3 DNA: TGTGCCAGCAGCCCGTTTTCGGCTAGCGGGGGGGAAGCTCGGTACAATGAGCAGTTCTTC
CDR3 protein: CASSPFSASGGEARYNEQFF

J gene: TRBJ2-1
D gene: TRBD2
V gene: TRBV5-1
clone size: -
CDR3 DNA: TGCGCCAGCAGCACCGACCCTCTAGCGGGAGTGGGGAATGAGCAGTTCTTC
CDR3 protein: CASSTDPLAGVGNEQFF

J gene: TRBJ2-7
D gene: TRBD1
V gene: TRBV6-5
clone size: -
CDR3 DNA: TGTGCCAGTCGACGGGACAGGGAGACGGGAGAGCAGTACTTC
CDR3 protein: CASRRDRETGEQYF

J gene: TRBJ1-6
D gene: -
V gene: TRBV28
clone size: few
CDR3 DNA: TGTGCCAGCAGTCGCCCAGGGGAGAGGGATTCACCCCTCCACTTT
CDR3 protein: CASSRPGERDSPLHF

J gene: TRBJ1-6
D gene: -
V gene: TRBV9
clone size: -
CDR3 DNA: TGTGCCAGCAGCCCGAGGGTAGACGGCTCACCCCTCCACTTT
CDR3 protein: CASSPRVDGSPLHF

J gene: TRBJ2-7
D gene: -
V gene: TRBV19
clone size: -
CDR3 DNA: TGTGCCAGTAGTATTGCAGGACTACCCTACGAGCAGTACTTC
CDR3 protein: CASSIAGLPYEQYF

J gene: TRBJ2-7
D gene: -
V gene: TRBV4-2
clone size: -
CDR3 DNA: TGTGCCAGCAGCCCCGCGGCTAGCGAGGTCTACGAGCAGTACTTC
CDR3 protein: CASSPAASEVYEQYF

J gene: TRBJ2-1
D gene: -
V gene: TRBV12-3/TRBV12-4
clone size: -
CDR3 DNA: TGTGCCAGCAGTTTACGGGGAGGCGATGAGCAGTTCTTC
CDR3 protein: CASSLRGGDEQFF

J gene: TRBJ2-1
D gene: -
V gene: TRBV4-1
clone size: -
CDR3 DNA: TGCGCCAGCAGCCCAACCTCGACAGCGAGCTCCTACAATGAGCAGTTCTTC
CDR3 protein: CASSPTSTASSYNEQFF

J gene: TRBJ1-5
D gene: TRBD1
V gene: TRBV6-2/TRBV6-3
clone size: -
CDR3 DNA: TGTGCCAGCAGTGAGGGACAGGGGTTCCGCAATCAGCCCCAGCATTTT
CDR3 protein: CASSEGQGFRNQPQHF

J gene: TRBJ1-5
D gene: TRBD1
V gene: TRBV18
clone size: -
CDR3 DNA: TGTGCCAGCTCAACAGGGGCGGGCCTCAGCAATCAGCCCCAGCATTTT
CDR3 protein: CASSTGAGLSNQPQHF

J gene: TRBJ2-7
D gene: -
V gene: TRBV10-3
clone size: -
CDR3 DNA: TGTGCCATCAGTGACCGGGGGACGGTCCACGAGCAGTACTTC
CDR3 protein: CAISDRGTVHEQYF

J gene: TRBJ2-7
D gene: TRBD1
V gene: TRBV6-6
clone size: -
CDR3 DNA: TGTGCCAGCAGTTCCAGGACAGGGAATTACGAGCAGTACTTC
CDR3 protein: CASSSRTGNYEQYF

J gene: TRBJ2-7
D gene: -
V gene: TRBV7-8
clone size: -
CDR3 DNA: TGTGCCAGCAGCTTATTCGGGAGTGTCTACGAGCAGTACTTC
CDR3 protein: CASSLFGSVYEQYF